Included here is one T cell receptor beta chain sequence, with context. The antigen is not known. The sample belongs to a study of cytotoxic CD8 clonotypes in ibrutinib-treated CLL. Study in general: Samples averaged 255,043 productive templates and some 96,000 productive rearrangements.

V was clipped by 5 bases and J by 1 base, with 5 bases between them. This CDR3 contains 12 residues. Germline V gene data show CDR1 as SGHDN and CDR2 as FVKESK. Data came from immunoSEQ multiplex PCR; TCRdb stores just in-frame clones and leaves some out. The sample consists of 150,000 to 250,000 clones, 55% to 85% of them appearing once. Libraries of TCR beta were made from 2 to 2.5 micrograms of genomic DNA that came from cryopreserved PBMCs. Study outcomes and limitations: Ibrutinib response saw clonality rise, and progression saw it return toward baseline. Baseline values of clonality outstripped age-matched healthy donors and followed circulating CD8+ T-cell counts.

The chain carries TRBV14 and TRBJ1-1; the D is unclear. The sequence came from a human donor with chronic lymphocytic leukemia. This specimen consisted of PBMCs, obtained after 24 months of ibrutinib treatment. The CDR3 coding sequence is TGTGCCAGCAGCAGGGCGAACACTGAAGCTTTCTTT. This codes for CASSRANTEAFF. The full variable domain, rest sourced from reference TRBV14 and TRBJ1-1, is EAGVTQFPSHSVIEKGQTVTLRCDPISGHDNLYWYRRVMGKEIKFLLHFVKESKQDESGMPNNRFLAERTGGTYSTLKVQPAELEDSGVYFCASSRANTEAFFGQGTRLTVV.